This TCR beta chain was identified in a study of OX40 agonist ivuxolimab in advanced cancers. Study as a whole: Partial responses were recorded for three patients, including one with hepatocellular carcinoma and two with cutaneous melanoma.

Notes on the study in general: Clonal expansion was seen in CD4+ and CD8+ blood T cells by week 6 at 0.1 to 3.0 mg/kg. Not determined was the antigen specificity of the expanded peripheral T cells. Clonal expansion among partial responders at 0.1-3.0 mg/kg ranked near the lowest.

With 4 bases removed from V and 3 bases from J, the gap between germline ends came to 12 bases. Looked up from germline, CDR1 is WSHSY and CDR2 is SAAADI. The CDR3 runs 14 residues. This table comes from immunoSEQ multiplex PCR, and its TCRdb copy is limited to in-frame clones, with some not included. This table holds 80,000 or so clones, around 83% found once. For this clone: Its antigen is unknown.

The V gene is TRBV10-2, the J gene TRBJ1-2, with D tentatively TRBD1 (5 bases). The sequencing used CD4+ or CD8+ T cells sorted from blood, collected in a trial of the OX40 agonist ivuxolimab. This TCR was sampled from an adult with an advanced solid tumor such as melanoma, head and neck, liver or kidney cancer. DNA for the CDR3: TGCGCCAGCAGTGTACGGGGGACCTACTATGGCTACACCTTC. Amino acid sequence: CASSVRGTYYGYTF.